Each of the 2 T cell receptor beta chains below was sequenced from the same sample in a study of T cells after somatic rescue of genetic block. Here immunoSEQ multiplex PCR was the method, and the copy in TCRdb shows in-frame clones only, minus some. The data hold approximately 110,000 clones, with around 90% observed a single time. The sequenced material came from peripheral blood mononuclear cells (PBMCs). The receptors stem from a young woman.

The gene calls are TRBV18 and TRBJ2-7; the D gene is possibly TRBD2 (5 bases). Germline V gene sequence: CDR1 KGHSH, CDR2 LQKENI. The CDR3 is 13 amino acids. With 3 bases removed from V and 6 bases from J, the gap between germline ends came to 12 bases. CDR3 sequence (DNA): TGTGCCAGCTCACCCGAGACTACCATCGAGCAGTACTTC. It translates to CASSPETTIEQYF.

V and J are TRBV30 and TRBJ2-2; possible D gene TRBD2, 5 bases. The ends were cut back, 0 bases at V and 4 bases at J, with 9 bases in the middle. The CDR3 loop spans 14 amino acids. In germline, CDR1 is GTSNPN, CDR2 SVGIG (reference sequence). The CDR3 nucleotides are TGTGCCTGGAGTGTACGAGGGAGCACCGGGGAGCTGTTTTTT. It is translated as CAWSVRGSTGELFF. Filled out from reference TRBV30 and TRBJ2-2, the complete variable domain reads SQTIHQWPATLVQPVGSPLSLECTVEGTSNPNLYWYRQAAGRGLQLLFYSVGIGQISSEVPQNLSASRPQDRQFILSSKKLLLSDSGFYLCAWSVRGSTGELFFGEGSRLTVL.